This TCR beta chain was recovered during a study of shared clonotypes between healthy human individuals. Broader study findings: What naive subsets generally showed was a larger estimated richness than memory subsets showed.

Assay used: immunoSEQ multiplex PCR; TCRdb lists only in-frame clones, some missing. The table has approximately 2.1 million clones, over 85% seen once. The length of the CDR3 is 12 residues. The V gene lost 0 bases and the J gene lost 4 bases, with 2 bases spanning the gap. Germline V lookup: CDR1 SGHTA, CDR2 FQGTGA. Regarding this clone: The antigen is unknown. This same CDR3 is encoded by further DNA sequences in the sample.

CD4+ cell separation produced CD45RA+ naive and CD45RA-negative memory subsets. Sequencing input: naive CD4+ T cells from PBMCs. Subset given: CD45RA+ positively selected. V is TRBV7-3 and J is TRBJ2-3; no definite D call. The clonotype comes from a man aged 18 to 30 in good health. Some clones in this sample may be carry-over from other donors' samples. CDR3 coding DNA: TGTGCCAGCAGCTTAACACCAGATACGCAGTATTTT. Its protein is CASSLTPDTQYF.